This TCR beta chain was sequenced in a study of control samples from healthy donors and cancer patients. V lost 4 bases, J lost 4 bases, and 11 bases lay in between. CDR3 size: 14 residues. Germline V gene lookup returns CDR1 MNHNY and CDR2 SVGAGI (reference sequence). Here immunoSEQ multiplex PCR was the method, and the copy in TCRdb shows in-frame clones only, minus some. The sample holds some 130,000 clones, about 92% seen once. This clonotype was sampled from a man in his fifties with head and neck cancer. Sequencing was done on a sample of PBMCs. The V and J genes are TRBV6-6 and TRBJ1-3, with D unclear. The DNA for the CDR3 is TGTGCCAGCAGTTCCGACTTGATCGGAAACACCATATATTTT. Its translation is CASSSDLIGNTIYF.